The clone carrying this T cell receptor beta chain showed up many times. Its antigen is as yet unknown. These data belong to a study of T cell repertoires in cytomegalovirus infection. A single record per CDR3 protein comes from TCRdb applying MiXCR to the reads. The sample holds 200,000 to 300,000 distinct CDR3 sequences, 9.1% seen once. Findings and caveats of the study: Totalled public TCR beta family frequency picked out people who carried CMV plus the relevant HLA. In two of eight donors, the top clonotype was HLA-C-restricted CMV-specific.

The CDR3 consists of 18 residues. Per germline, CDR1 GTSNPN and CDR2 SVGIG (reference sequence). V was pared by 3 bases and J by 0 bases, with 18 bases between. The sequence was obtained from a human donor in good health (CMV status not recorded). Some clones in this sample may be carry-over from other donors' samples. Sequences were obtained from PBMCs. The chain links TRBV30 to TRBJ2-6; D may be TRBD1 (5 bases). CDR3 protein: CAWRAPGRASSGANVLTF. The CDR3 DNA sequence: TGTGCCTGGAGAGCACCCGGCAGGGCTAGCTCTGGGGCCAACGTCCTGACTTTC.